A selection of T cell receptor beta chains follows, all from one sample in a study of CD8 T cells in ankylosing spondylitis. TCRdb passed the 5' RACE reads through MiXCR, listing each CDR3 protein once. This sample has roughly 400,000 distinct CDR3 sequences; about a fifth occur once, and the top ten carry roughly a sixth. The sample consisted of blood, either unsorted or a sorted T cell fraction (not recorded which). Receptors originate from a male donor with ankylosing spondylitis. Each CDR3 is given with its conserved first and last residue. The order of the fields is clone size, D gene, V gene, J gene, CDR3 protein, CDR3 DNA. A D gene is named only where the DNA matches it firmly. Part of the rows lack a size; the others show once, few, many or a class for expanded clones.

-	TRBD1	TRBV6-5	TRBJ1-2	CASSYGQDYGYTF	TGTGCCAGCAGTTACGGACAGGATTATGGCTACACCTTC
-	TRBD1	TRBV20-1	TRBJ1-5	CSATGGNQPQHF	TGCAGTGCTACAGGGGGTAATCAGCCCCAGCATTTT
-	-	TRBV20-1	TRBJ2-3	CSASLIRGTDTQYF	TGCAGTGCTAGCCTGATTAGGGGCACAGATACGCAGTATTTT
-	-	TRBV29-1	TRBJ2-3	CSVGQHPADTQYF	TGCAGCGTCGGACAGCATCCCGCAGATACGCAGTATTTT
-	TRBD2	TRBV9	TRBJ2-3	CASSRGERDTDTQYF	TGTGCCAGCAGCCGGGGGGAGAGGGACACAGATACGCAGTATTTT
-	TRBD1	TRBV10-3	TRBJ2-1	CAIKTGTGVNEQFF	TGTGCCATCAAGACCGGGACAGGAGTCAATGAGCAGTTCTTC
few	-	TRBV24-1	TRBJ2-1	CATRDLHLPRSSYNEQFF	TGTGCCACCAGGGACTTACACCTACCGAGGAGCTCCTACAATGAGCAGTTCTTC
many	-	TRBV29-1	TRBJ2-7	CSVVRGAESYEQYF	TGCAGCGTTGTTCGGGGAGCTGAGTCCTACGAGCAGTACTTC
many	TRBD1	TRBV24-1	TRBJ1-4	CATSDGQGGKLFF	TGTGCCACCAGTGATGGACAGGGCGGAAAACTGTTTTTT
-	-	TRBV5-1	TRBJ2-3	CASSSSGGAPDTQYF	TGCGCCAGCAGTTCTTCCGGGGGCGCCCCAGATACGCAGTATTTT
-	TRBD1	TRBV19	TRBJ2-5	CASSIDLLDRKTQYF	TGTGCCAGTAGTATAGATCTATTGGACAGGAAGACCCAGTACTTC
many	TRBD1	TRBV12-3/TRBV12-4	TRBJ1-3	CASGGQGWSGNTIYF	TGTGCCAGCGGAGGACAGGGATGGTCTGGAAACACCATATATTTT
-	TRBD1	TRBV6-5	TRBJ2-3	CASSWGQGAERTDTQYF	TGTGCCAGCAGTTGGGGACAGGGGGCGGAACGCACAGATACGCAGTATTTT
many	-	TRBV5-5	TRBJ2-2	CASSLLRQNTGELFF	TGTGCCAGCAGCTTATTGCGTCAAAACACCGGGGAGCTGTTTTTT
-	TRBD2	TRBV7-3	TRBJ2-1	CASSLTAPGGGYNEQFF	TGTGCCAGCAGCTTAACGGCCCCCGGGGGGGGATACAATGAGCAGTTCTTC
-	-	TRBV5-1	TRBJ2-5	CASRIQTQGQETQYF	TGCGCCAGCAGGATCCAAACCCAGGGGCAAGAGACCCAGTACTTC
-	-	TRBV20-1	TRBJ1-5	CSARNSNQPQHF	TGCAGTGCTAGGAATAGCAATCAGCCCCAGCATTTT
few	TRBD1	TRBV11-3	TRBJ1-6	CASTRQGGSPLHF	TGTGCCAGCACGAGACAGGGCGGTTCACCCCTCCACTTT
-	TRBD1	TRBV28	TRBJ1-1	CASRAAWGQYTEAFF	TGTGCCAGCAGAGCGGCTTGGGGACAGTACACTGAAGCTTTCTTT
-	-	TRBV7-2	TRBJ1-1	CASSLAVGEAFF	TGTGCCAGCAGCTTAGCAGTCGGAGAAGCTTTCTTT
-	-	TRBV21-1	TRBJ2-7	CASSKVPAYEQYF	TGTGCCAGCAGCAAAGTTCCGGCCTACGAGCAGTACTTC
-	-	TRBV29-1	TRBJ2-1	CSVDWGFAYNEQFF	TGCAGCGTTGATTGGGGGTTCGCTTACAATGAGCAGTTCTTC
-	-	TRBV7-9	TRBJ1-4	CASSLGRGEEKLFF	TGTGCCAGCAGCTTAGGCCGAGGGGAGGAAAAACTGTTTTTT
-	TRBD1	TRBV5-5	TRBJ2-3	CASSGDRDTDTQYF	TGTGCCAGCAGCGGGGACAGGGACACAGATACGCAGTATTTT
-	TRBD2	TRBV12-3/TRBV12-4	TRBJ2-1	CASSLKGAGATYNEQFF	TGTGCCAGCAGTTTGAAGGGAGCGGGAGCCACCTACAATGAGCAGTTCTTC
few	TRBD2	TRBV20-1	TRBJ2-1	CSARVWGRWLAGDEQFF	TGCAGTGCTAGAGTATGGGGGAGGTGGCTAGCGGGAGATGAGCAGTTCTTC
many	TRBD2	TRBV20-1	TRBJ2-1	CSARLAGNNEQFF	TGCAGTGCTAGACTAGCGGGAAACAATGAGCAGTTCTTC
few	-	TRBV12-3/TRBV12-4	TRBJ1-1	CASSLGFHTEAFF	TGTGCCAGCAGTTTGGGGTTTCACACTGAAGCTTTCTTT
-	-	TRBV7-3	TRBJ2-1	CASTKVGQSSYNEQFF	TGTGCCAGCACCAAGGTGGGACAAAGCTCCTACAATGAGCAGTTCTTC
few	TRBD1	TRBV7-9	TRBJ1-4	CASSQDRSNEKLFF	TGTGCCAGCAGCCAGGACAGGTCCAATGAAAAACTGTTTTTT
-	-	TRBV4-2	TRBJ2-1	CASSQDVRDYTNEQFF	TGTGCCAGCAGCCAAGATGTAAGGGATTACACAAATGAGCAGTTCTTC
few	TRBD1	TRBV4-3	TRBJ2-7	CASSQGTGNFVQYF	TGCGCCAGCAGCCAAGGGACAGGAAACTTCGTGCAGTACTTC
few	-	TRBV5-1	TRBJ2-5	CASSFSGVETQYF	TGCGCCAGCAGCTTCTCAGGGGTGGAGACCCAGTACTTC
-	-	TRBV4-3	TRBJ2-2	CASSPQVGPVGELFF	TGCGCCAGCAGCCCTCAAGTAGGGCCCGTCGGGGAGCTGTTTTTT
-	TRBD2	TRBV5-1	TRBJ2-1	CASSPHRGTSGSGPYNEQFF	TGCGCCAGCAGCCCCCACAGGGGGACTAGCGGGAGTGGGCCCTACAATGAGCAGTTCTTC
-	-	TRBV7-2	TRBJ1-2	CASSHEQGSYGYTF	TGTGCCAGCAGCCATGAGCAGGGGTCCTATGGCTACACCTTC
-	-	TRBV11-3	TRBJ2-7	CASKRQGGNYEQYF	TGTGCCAGCAAACGACAGGGAGGAAACTACGAGCAGTACTTC
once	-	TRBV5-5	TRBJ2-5	CASSSIRQGEETQYF	TGTGCCAGCAGCTCAATTCGGCAGGGAGAAGAGACCCAGTACTTC
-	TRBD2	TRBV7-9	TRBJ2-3	CASSLGLAALTDTQYF	TGTGCCAGCAGCTTGGGACTAGCGGCACTCACAGATACGCAGTATTTT
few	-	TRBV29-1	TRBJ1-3	CSALWANSGNTIYF	TGCAGCGCTCTTTGGGCTAACTCTGGAAACACCATATATTTT
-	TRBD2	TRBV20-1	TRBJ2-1	CSARPWGSGYNEQFF	TGCAGTGCTAGACCCTGGGGTAGCGGGTACAATGAGCAGTTCTTC
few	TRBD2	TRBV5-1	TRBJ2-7	CASSQTSGRPNYEQYF	TGCGCCAGCAGCCAAACTAGCGGGAGGCCCAATTACGAGCAGTACTTC
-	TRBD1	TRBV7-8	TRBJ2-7	CASSSRQGYYEQYF	TGTGCCAGCAGCAGCCGACAGGGGTACTACGAGCAGTACTTC
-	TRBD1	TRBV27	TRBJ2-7	CASSLREGQYEQYF	TGTGCCAGCAGTTTAAGAGAGGGACAGTACGAGCAGTACTTC
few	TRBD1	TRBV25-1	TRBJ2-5	CASTKGAVQETQYF	TGTGCCAGCACTAAGGGGGCGGTCCAAGAGACCCAGTACTTC
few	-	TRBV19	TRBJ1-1	CASSIERSRNTEAFF	TGTGCCAGTAGTATAGAACGGTCCCGGAACACTGAAGCTTTCTTT
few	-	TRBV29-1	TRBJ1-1	CSVHPDRNTEAFF	TGCAGCGTCCACCCTGACAGAAACACTGAAGCTTTCTTT
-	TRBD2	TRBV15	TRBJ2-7	CATSRGGSGRSYEQYF	TGTGCCACCAGCAGAGGAGGAAGCGGGAGATCCTACGAGCAGTACTTC
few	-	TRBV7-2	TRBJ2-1	CASSLELVQAEQFF	TGTGCCAGCAGCTTAGAGTTAGTACAGGCTGAGCAGTTCTTC
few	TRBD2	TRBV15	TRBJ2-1	CATSRRLAGGFNEQFF	TGTGCCACCAGCAGAAGACTAGCGGGAGGATTTAATGAGCAGTTCTTC
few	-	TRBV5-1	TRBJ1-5	CASSSHRAPRGDSNQPQHF	TGCGCCAGCAGCTCGCACAGGGCGCCCCGTGGGGATAGCAATCAGCCCCAGCATTTT
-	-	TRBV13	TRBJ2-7	CASSASPDGRYEQYF	TGTGCCAGCAGCGCATCTCCCGACGGGCGCTACGAGCAGTACTTC